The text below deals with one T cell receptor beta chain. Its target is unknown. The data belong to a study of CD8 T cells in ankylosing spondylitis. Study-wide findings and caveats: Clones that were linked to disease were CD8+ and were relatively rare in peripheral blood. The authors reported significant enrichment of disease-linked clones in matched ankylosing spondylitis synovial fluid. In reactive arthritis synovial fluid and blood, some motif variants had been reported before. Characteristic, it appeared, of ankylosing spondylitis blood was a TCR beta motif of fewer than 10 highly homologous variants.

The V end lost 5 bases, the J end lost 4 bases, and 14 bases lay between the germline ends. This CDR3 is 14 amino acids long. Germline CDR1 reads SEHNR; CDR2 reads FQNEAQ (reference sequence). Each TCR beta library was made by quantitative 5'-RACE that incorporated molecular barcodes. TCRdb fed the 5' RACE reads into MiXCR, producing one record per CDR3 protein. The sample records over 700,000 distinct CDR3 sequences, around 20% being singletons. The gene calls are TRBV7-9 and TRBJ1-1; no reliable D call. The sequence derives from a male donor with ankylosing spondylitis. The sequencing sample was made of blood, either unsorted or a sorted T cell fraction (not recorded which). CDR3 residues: CASSPEAMSTEAFF. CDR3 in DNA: TGTGCCAGCAGCCCCGAGGCCATGTCCACTGAAGCTTTCTTT.